This entry features one T cell receptor (beta chain) sequence. The specificity of this receptor is unknown. No much larger clone is present one base from it, and per-base qualities are unavailable. Library preparation used RACE. The instrument given in TCRdb is NextSeq 500. Library preparation attached unique molecular identifiers to individual cDNA molecules for quantitative, reproducible TCR counting. Both TCR alpha and TCR beta chains were sequenced from each blood RNA sample. In the authors' own workflow: Samples had a median of around 92,000 TCRs, with a range from 23,224 to 690,600. V, J and CDR3 annotation of the TCR reads was carried out using the Decombinator software suite. For the PS versus PT1 abundance plots, all samples were subsampled to the same number of TCRs (28,000). Expanded TCRs were defined as absent before sensitization and observed at least eight times at the 2-week time point. TCRdb redid the processing of the public reads, applying fastp at Q25 and MiXCR, and retained in-frame beta chains. Identical CDR3 proteins give one entry, which carries the most common genes and DNA. The V and J calls and clone size are TCRdb's, not the authors'. This sample has approximately 110,000 distinct CDR3 sequences in its table, and 9.5% to 11% of those were observed once. Of the sample, 3% to 4.5% is held by the ten largest clones.

The source of the sample is a study of human T cells and chemical hapten exposure (dated by TCRdb to the early 2020s). Regarding the complete study: For sensitization, 2% DPC in acetone was applied to a roughly 2 cm by roughly 2 cm area of upper inner arm skin. Weekly therapeutic DPC doses were additionally applied to the scalp of patients throughout the approximately 25-week study period. Libraries were pooled for sequencing, and variation in per-sample TCR yields was attributed mainly to small differences in library volumes within the pool. This study followed changes in the peripheral blood TCR repertoire in vivo during primary and secondary sensitization of alopecia patients to the hapten diphenylcyclopropenone (DPC). Most of the patients in the cohort were female, and the cohort covered alopecia areata with under or over 50% scalp involvement, alopecia totalis and alopecia universalis. Nearly 30 alopecia patients gave blood for TCR sequencing at one to four time points (pre-sensitization, 2, 6 and 24 weeks). Patch testing was performed on the upper back with Finn chambers containing 0.01% DPC, and the patch tests were scored after 6 days according to International Contact Dermatitis Research Group standards. Patient blood was sampled pre-sensitization (week 0) and at 2, 6 and about 24 weeks after DPC sensitization. Results the study describes overall, beyond this receptor: Alopecia, a presumed autoimmune disease, was present in all patients, so the immune response of the patients might differ from that of healthy individuals. Patch test score correlated positively with the number of PT1 expanded TCRs, reaching significance at thresholds 8, 16 and 32 but not at 4. After repeated subsampling, changes were observed in the strength of the expansion versus patch-test correlation and in the threshold at which the correlation became significant. Compared with pre-sensitization or healthy control sets, expanded TCRs formed significantly more large CDR3 similarity clusters, which is consistent with antigen-driven responses. DPC sensitization did not change the number of TCRs with a frequency above 1 in 1000, and there was no evidence of changes in global repertoire structure.

Sample time point, as interpreted from the label and publication: patch test 1, 2 weeks after DPC sensitization. In the paper's terms, the treatment or condition label means: therapeutic diphenylcyclopropenone sensitization with weekly scalp DPC. At every patch-test visit, the blood draw took place before the patch test was put on. To be eligible, patients had to be aged 18 to 70, diagnosed with alopecia and judged suitable for DPC therapy, while pregnant patients were excluded. Total RNA was extracted from unfractionated whole blood collected in Tempus Blood RNA tubes. V gives up 4 bases and J gives up 5 bases, and the segment between their germline ends measures 15 bases. CDR1 SEHNR and CDR2 FQNEAQ were looked up in the germline V gene (reference sequence). From its cysteine to its phenylalanine, the CDR3 spans 15 amino acids. The only DNA kept is the CDR3, 45 bases in frame from the first base.

This clonotype was sampled from a woman aged 40 to 50 with alopecia areata. Some clones in this sample may be carry-over from other donors' samples. The rearranged chain carries TRBV7-9 and TRBJ2-1, with no confidently assigned D gene. Sequencing used whole blood, obtained in connection with sensitization to the hapten diphenylcyclopropenone (DPC). The CDR3 is CASSSEPRTNNEQFF. The nucleotide sequence reads as follows: TGTGCCAGCAGCTCGGAACCTCGGACCAACAATGAGCAGTTCTTC. The CDR3, completed at both ends by the reference TRBV7-9 and TRBJ2-1 genes, gives the full variable domain DTGVSQNPRHKITKRGQNVTFRCDPISEHNRLYWYRQTLGQGPEFLTYFQNEAQLEKSRLLSDRFSAERPKGSFSTLEIQRTEQGDSAMYLCASSSEPRTNNEQFFGPGTRLTVL.